Detailed here is one TCR beta chain. Unique molecular identifiers were used in preparing the TCRbeta library. One entry per CDR3 protein results from TCRdb running MiXCR on the PCR reads. The sample consists of 400,000 to 500,000 distinct CDR3 sequences, around 9.9% of them appearing once. This entry comes from a study of T-cell reconstitution after alpha-beta-depleted transplantation in children. This CDR3 is 11 amino acids long. Germline V CDR1 and CDR2: MNHEY, SVGAGI. Material: PBMCs from the stem cell graft donor, obtained from the stem cell graft. The TCR originated in a human donor who donated a stem cell graft to a child with acute myeloid leukemia. The chain uses TRBV6-5 and TRBJ2-1, with D uncertain. CDR3 protein: CASLGANEQFF. In DNA, the CDR3 is TGTGCTAGCCTCGGAGCGAATGAGCAGTTCTTC.